A single sample gave rise to the 15 T cell receptor beta chains below, sequenced in a study of siplizumab effects on memory and regulatory T cells. Using immunoSEQ multiplex PCR, the repertoire was profiled, and TCRdb retains in-frame clones only, with some absent. The sample consists of 99,000 or so clones, around 94% of them appearing once. The source material was non-Treg CD4+ T cells sorted from blood. The receptors were gathered from a human donor in good health.

The rearrangement links TRBV29-1 to TRBJ2-1, with 9 bases matching TRBD2. The CDR3 extends over 15 amino acids. The J segment lost 8 bases and the V segment lost 2 bases, leaving 10 bases of the junction unmatched. Germline V CDR1 and CDR2: SQVTM, ANQGSEA. In nucleotides, the CDR3 is TGCAGCGTTGAATGGTTGCGGGAGGGCGGGGATGAGCAGTTCTTC. Translation: CSVEWLREGGDEQFF.

This chain links TRBV9 with TRBJ1-1; 7 bases align to TRBD1. Per the germline V gene, CDR1 is SGDLS and CDR2 is YYNGEE. After removal of 4 bases from V and 5 bases from J, the junction contained 17 bases not matched to a gene. The CDR3 sequence is 17 residues long. The CDR3 is CASSLEDRPGRGTEAFF. The CDR3 nucleotides are TGTGCCAGCAGCCTCGAGGACAGGCCAGGGAGAGGGACTGAAGCTTTCTTT.

Written as DNA, the CDR3 is TGTGCCAGTAGTACCGAAGGAGGGAGGACCATTCAGTACTTC. Amino acids: CASSTEGGRTIQYF. The chain couples TRBV19 to TRBJ2-4, with D possibly matching TRBD2 (6 bases). Germline V gene lookup returns CDR1 LNHDA and CDR2 SQIVND (reference sequence). The CDR3 contains 14 residues. V was trimmed by 4 bases and J by 9 bases, leaving 16 bases between them.

The rearrangement uses TRBV11-2 and TRBJ2-3, with D possibly being TRBD1 or TRBD2 (6 bases each). V lost 2 bases and J 10 bases, leaving 22 bases between the germline ends. This CDR3 spans 16 amino acids. CDR1 is SGHAT, CDR2 FQNNGV, per germline. The CDR3: CASSLRGAPFSPSQYF. CDR3 DNA sequence: TGTGCCAGCAGCTTAAGGGGGGCGCCTTTTTCACCCTCGCAGTATTTT. The whole variable domain, filled in from reference TRBV11-2 and TRBJ2-3, reads EAGVAQSPRYKIIEKRQSVAFWCNPISGHATLYWYQQILGQGPKLLIQFQNNGVVDDSQLPKDRFSAERLKGVDSTLKIQPAKLEDSAVYLCASSLRGAPFSPSQYFGPGTRLTVL.

The chain is built from TRBV30 and TRBJ2-1; 7 nucleotides match TRBD2. This CDR3 spans 11 amino acids. Germline V CDR1 and CDR2: GTSNPN, SVGIG (reference sequence). With 2 bases clipped from V and 12 bases from J, the junction kept 4 bases outside the gene matches. DNA for the CDR3: TGTGCCTGGAGTCCCTCGGGGGGGCAGTTCTTC. Encoded protein: CAWSPSGGQFF. The whole variable domain, filled in from reference TRBV30 and TRBJ2-1, reads SQTIHQWPATLVQPVGSPLSLECTVEGTSNPNLYWYRQAAGRGLQLLFYSVGIGQISSEVPQNLSASRPQDRQFILSSKKLLLSDSGFYLCAWSPSGGQFFGPGTRLTVL.

The rearrangement joins TRBV7-9 to TRBJ2-7; a weak D match, TRBD2 (6 bases). CDR1 and CDR2 (germline): SEHNR, FQNEAQ (reference sequence). The CDR3 is 14 amino acids. The germline V and J ends were trimmed by 3 bases and 6 bases, with 15 bases remaining between them. DNA for the CDR3: TGTGCCAGCAGCTTGGAGGGGAGAGGACTCGAGCAGTACTTC. Protein sequence: CASSLEGRGLEQYF.

The chain carries TRBV7-9 and TRBJ2-3; possible D gene TRBD2, 6 bases. The CDR3 runs to 13 residues. The V and J ends lost 5 bases and 8 bases respectively, with 14 bases between them. CDR1 is SEHNR and CDR2 is FQNEAQ in the germline V gene (reference sequence). CDR3 bases: TGTGCCAGCAGCCCGACCTGGGGAGGTACGCAGTATTTT. Residues: CASSPTWGGTQYF. The full variable domain, its missing parts supplied by reference TRBV7-9 and TRBJ2-3, is DTGVSQNPRHKITKRGQNVTFRCDPISEHNRLYWYRQTLGQGPEFLTYFQNEAQLEKSRLLSDRFSAERPKGSFSTLEIQRTEQGDSAMYLCASSPTWGGTQYFGPGTRLTVL.

This sequence joins TRBV6-5 and TRBJ2-7; 7 nucleotides line up with TRBD2. CDR1 MNHEY and CDR2 SVGAGI come from the germline V gene. The junction had 3 bases not matched to a gene; V was cut back by 0 bases and J by 4 bases. CDR3 length equals 14 residues. The DNA for the CDR3 is TGTGCCAGCAGTTACTCGCGGGAGACTTACGAGCAGTACTTC. Protein product: CASSYSRETYEQYF.

This rearrangement joins TRBV19 to TRBJ1-1; D possibly corresponds to TRBD1 (5 bases). The germline V and J ends were trimmed by 1 base and 11 bases, with 23 bases remaining between them. This CDR3 spans 16 amino acids. Germline V CDR1 and CDR2: LNHDA, SQIVND (reference sequence). DNA for the CDR3: TGTGCCAGTAGTATAGTTTTTGCACGGGGCATCTTTTCTGCTTTCTTT. Translation gives CASSIVFARGIFSAFF.

The CDR3 DNA reads as TGTGCCAGCACAGTAGCGGGTAACAATCAGCCCCAGCATTTT. Its translation: CASTVAGNNQPQHF. This sequence joins TRBV28 and TRBJ1-5; D is undetermined. V lost 7 bases to trimming and J lost 3 bases, with 13 bases between them. Per the germline V gene, CDR1 is MDHEN and CDR2 is SYDVKM. This CDR3 comprises 14 residues. Full variable domain (missing parts from reference TRBV28 and TRBJ1-5): DVKVTQSSRYLVKRTGEKVFLECVQDMDHENMFWYRQDPGLGLRLIYFSYDVKMKEKGDIPEGYSVSREKKERFSLILESASTNQTSMYLCASTVAGNNQPQHFGDGTRLSIL.

CDR3 DNA: TGCGCCAGCAGCTTGTTCACAGGACCCCAGTCTGGGGCCAACGTCCTGACTTTC. Translating gives CASSLFTGPQSGANVLTF. The genes are TRBV5-1 and TRBJ2-6, with D perhaps matching TRBD1 (5 bases). CDR3 length equals 18 residues. Germline V CDR1 and CDR2: SGHRS, YFSETQ. The germline V and J ends were trimmed by 1 base and 1 base, with 15 bases remaining between them.

This rearrangement joins TRBV19 to TRBJ1-4; no clear D gene. Germline assignment: CDR1 LNHDA and CDR2 SQIVND (reference sequence). V was trimmed by 5 bases and J by 6 bases, leaving 10 bases between them. The CDR3 spans 13 residues. The CDR3 DNA follows: TGTGCCAGTAGTGCGGAGCTATATGAAAAACTGTTTTTT. Protein: CASSAELYEKLFF.

The chain recombines TRBV6-5 with TRBJ2-7, with 8 bases fitting TRBD2. Looked up from germline, CDR1 is MNHEY and CDR2 is SVGAGI. There are 15 residues in the CDR3. Unmatched junction bases numbered 12, after V lost 6 bases and J lost 5 bases. The CDR3 DNA is TGTGCCAGCAGCTTTACGTCGGGACTAGTCCACGAGCAGTACTTC. It encodes CASSFTSGLVHEQYF.

This chain uses TRBV28 with TRBJ2-7; the D is unclear. The V end lost 8 bases, the J end lost 6 bases, and 17 bases lay between the germline ends. Germline values: CDR1 MDHEN, CDR2 SYDVKM. This CDR3 region has 13 residues. The CDR3 reads CASGSGKLGEQYF. DNA for the CDR3: TGTGCCAGCGGTAGTGGAAAGCTGGGCGAGCAGTACTTC.

The V gene is TRBV30, the J gene TRBJ1-5; TRBD1 is a possible D gene (5 bases). The V and J ends lost 1 base and 2 bases respectively, with 9 bases between them. The length of the CDR3 is 14 residues. CDR1 and CDR2 from the germline V gene are GTSNPN and SVGIG (reference sequence). Here the CDR3 DNA reads TGTGCCTGGAGTGCAGACAGACGCAATCAGCCCCAGCATTTT. Translation: CAWSADRRNQPQHF. The whole variable domain, filled in from reference TRBV30 and TRBJ1-5, reads SQTIHQWPATLVQPVGSPLSLECTVEGTSNPNLYWYRQAAGRGLQLLFYSVGIGQISSEVPQNLSASRPQDRQFILSSKKLLLSDSGFYLCAWSADRRNQPQHFGDGTRLSIL.